The rows below give T cell receptor beta chains drawn from one sample of a study of metastatic and nonmetastatic thyroid tumors. TCRdb recomputed clones from the PCR reads via MiXCR. The sample lists around 35,000 clones; 15% to 20% were seen once. Sequencing was performed on blood. Receptor source: a female donor with papillary thyroid cancer or a benign thyroid nodule (not recorded which). Some clones in this sample may be carry-over from other donors' samples. Each CDR3 is given with its conserved first and last residue. Fields, in order: D gene, clone size, CDR3 length, V gene, J gene, CDR3 DNA, CDR3 protein. A D gene is named only where the DNA matches it firmly. Clone size is stated in some rows and not others, as once, few, many or a class when expanded.

>NA|many|14|TRBV9|TRBJ2-1
TGTGCCAGCAGCGTAGGGGTAGGGGACAATGAGCAGTTCTTC
CASSVGVGDNEQFF
>NA|many|14|TRBV19|TRBJ2-5
TGTGCCAGTAGTATAGGAGGGGCCGTAGAGACCCAGTACTTC
CASSIGGAVETQYF
>NA|few|14|TRBV28|TRBJ2-2
TGTGCCAGCAGAGTACCCTGGGGAACCTGGGAGCTGTTTTTT
CASRVPWGTWELFF
>TRBD2|NA|15|TRBV30|TRBJ2-2
TGTGCCTGGAGGGGCCAACCAGCGGGAAGAGGGGAGCTGTTTTTT
CAWRGQPAGRGELFF
>NA|few|15|TRBV20-1|TRBJ2-7
TGCAGTGCGCAGGCCCCTGTGAGGGCCGTGTGGGAGCAGTACTTC
CSAQAPVRAVWEQYF
>TRBD1|many|14|TRBV19|TRBJ1-5
TGTGCCAGTAGTCGTCGACAGGGCCATCAGCCCCAGCATTTT
CASSRRQGHQPQHF
>NA|NA|14|TRBV20-1|TRBJ2-7
TGCAGTGCTAGAGGAGGGGCCGGCTTCTACGAGCAGTACTTC
CSARGGAGFYEQYF
>NA|many|18|TRBV28|TRBJ2-1
TGTGCCAGCAGTTCCTCATCAGGGACGGCGAGCTCCTACAATGAGCAGTTCTTC
CASSSSSGTASSYNEQFF
>NA|NA|18|TRBV6-6|TRBJ2-1
TGTGCCAGCATTTACTCGCTTCTGGACGCGAATTACCGCAATGAGCAGTTCTTC
CASIYSLLDANYRNEQFF
>NA|NA|15|TRBV20-1|TRBJ2-7
TGCAGTGCTAGAATTGAGGTAGCTGCTACCTACGAGCAGTACTTC
CSARIEVAATYEQYF
>NA|many|18|TRBV15|TRBJ2-6
TGTGCCACCAGCAGGATGGACAGCGCGTCCTCTGGGGCCAACGTCCTGACTTTC
CATSRMDSASSGANVLTF
>TRBD1|few|15|TRBV28|TRBJ2-3
TGTGCCAGCACCCAGGGACAGGCCACCATAGATACGCAATATTTT
CASTQGQATIDTQYF
>NA|many|12|TRBV7-9|TRBJ2-1
TGTGCCAGCAGCTTTGACAGATATGAGCAGTTCTTC
CASSFDRYEQFF
>TRBD1|many|15|TRBV19|TRBJ1-2
TGTGCCAGTAGCAAATCCGGGACAGGGTTCTATGGCTACACCTTC
CASSKSGTGFYGYTF
>NA|many|20|TRBV7-7|TRBJ1-6
TGTGCTAGCAGCTTAGCCCGCTACAGGGCCGAGAAGGCTAAAAATTCACCCCTCCACTTT
CASSLARYRAEKAKNSPLHF
>NA|many|10|TRBV10-2|TRBJ2-2
TGCGCCAGCTTTTTCGGGGAGCTGTTTTTT
CASFFGELFF
>TRBD2|many|15|TRBV15|TRBJ2-1
TGTGCCACCAGCAGAGACCTAGCGGGTTACAATGAGCAGTTCTTC
CATSRDLAGYNEQFF
>NA|NA|16|TRBV10-3|TRBJ2-7
TGTGCCATCAGTTACGCTCTAGCGTGTGGTCTCCCCGAGCAGTACTTC
CAISYALACGLPEQYF
>TRBD1|many|13|TRBV19|TRBJ1-1
TGTGCCAGCAGGGACAGGGGTGGCTCTGAAGCTTTCTTT
CASRDRGGSEAFF
>NA|many|15|TRBV19|TRBJ2-1
TGTGCCAGTAGCCTAGAGGGTTCCTCCTACAATGAGCAGTTCTTC
CASSLEGSSYNEQFF
>NA|NA|13|TRBV7-2|TRBJ2-1
TGTGCCAGCAGTCACGGATACCCCTCTCCGCAGTTCTTC
CASSHGYPSPQFF
>NA|many|15|TRBV11-1|TRBJ2-3
TGTGCCAGCAGCCATAATTCGGTATTCACAGATACGCAGTATTTT
CASSHNSVFTDTQYF
>NA|many|15|TRBV6-1|TRBJ2-3
TGTGCCAGCAGCTCGGCCCTGACTCACACAGATACGCAGTATTTT
CASSSALTHTDTQYF
>NA|many|14|TRBV3-1|TRBJ2-3
TGTGCCAGCAGCCAAGGGGTCAACACAGATACGCAGTATTTT
CASSQGVNTDTQYF
>TRBD2|many|14|TRBV11-2|TRBJ2-5
TGTGCCAGCAGCTTATACAGCGGGAAAGAGACCCAGTACTTC
CASSLYSGKETQYF
>TRBD1|NA|14|TRBV12-3/TRBV12-4|TRBJ2-7
TGTGCCAGCAGTTTACTTGACAGGGGGCGCGAGCAGTACTTC
CASSLLDRGREQYF
>NA|many|14|TRBV5-1|TRBJ2-5
TGCGCCAGCAGCTTGGGGGCGGTAGAAGAGACCCAGTACTTC
CASSLGAVEETQYF
>TRBD1|many|14|TRBV5-1|TRBJ1-4
TGCGCCAGCAGCCCCTACAGGGGGGACGAAAAACTGTTTTTT
CASSPYRGDEKLFF
>NA|many|14|TRBV6-5|TRBJ2-1
TGTGCCAGCAGTTACTCAGGAGGGTGGAATGAGCAGTTCTTC
CASSYSGGWNEQFF
>TRBD2|many|17|TRBV4-2|TRBJ2-1
TGTGCCAGCAGGCCCACGTCGACTAGCGGGAGCTACAATGAGCAGTTCTTC
CASRPTSTSGSYNEQFF
>TRBD2|medium-sized|17|TRBV28|TRBJ2-7
TGTGCCAGCAGGGGGGGTAGCGGGAGGGCCGGTCGCTACGAGCAGTACTTC
CASRGGSGRAGRYEQYF
>NA|many|14|TRBV11-2|TRBJ2-7
TGTGCCAGCAGCTTAGTGGGGTCCGGCTACGAGCAGTACTTC
CASSLVGSGYEQYF
>TRBD1|many|14|TRBV18|TRBJ2-7
TGTGCCAGCTCACCACGAGACAGGGTGTACGAGCAGTACTTC
CASSPRDRVYEQYF
>NA|NA|11|TRBV12-3/TRBV12-4|TRBJ2-1
TGTTTCAGCAGTTTCGGCCATGAGCAGTTCTTC
CFSSFGHEQFF
>NA|NA|14|TRBV20-1|TRBJ2-3
TGCAGTGCTAACCCACAGGGGGGGTGGGATACGCAGTATTTT
CSANPQGGWDTQYF
>NA|NA|18|TRBV6-1|TRBJ1-3
TGTGCCAGCAGTGAAATCTGGGTGGCGGGGGGCAATAAAAACACCATATATTTT
CASSEIWVAGGNKNTIYF
>TRBD1|medium-sized|15|TRBV28|TRBJ2-7
TGTGCCAGCAGAACCGGACAGGGGGAAACGTACGAGCAGTACTTC
CASRTGQGETYEQYF
>NA|many|14|TRBV20-1|TRBJ1-5
TGCAGTGCTAGAGAGCGGTATAGCAATCAGCCCCAGCATTTT
CSARERYSNQPQHF
>TRBD1|many|14|TRBV18|TRBJ2-2
TGTGCCAGCTCACCGGGACAGGGCACCGGGGAGCTGTTTTTT
CASSPGQGTGELFF